This T cell receptor (beta chain) was documented in a study of sequential checkpoint blockade in melanoma. Treatment in this sample: randomized to nivolumab then ipilimumab (arm A) or the reverse (arm B). Method: immunoSEQ multiplex PCR; TCRdb's copy keeps in-frame clones and lacks some. Here the sample spans around 26,000 clones, roughly four fifths being singletons. The CDR3 totals 12 residues. CDR1 and CDR2 from the germline V gene are MNHEY and SMNVEV (reference sequence). Trimming removed 4 bases from V and 2 bases from J, with 5 bases in between. The input for sequencing was CD8+ T cells sorted from blood (inferred from file names), taken from a patient given nivolumab and ipilimumab in sequence. The chain uses TRBV27 and TRBJ1-2; D is unresolved. This receptor was identified in a human donor with melanoma. The CDR3 bases are TGTGCCAGCAGTTCGGTGAACTATGGCTACACCTTC. Translation gives CASSSVNYGYTF.